This is a list of T cell receptor beta chains from one sample in a study of blood T cell repertoires in COVID-19. Using immunoSEQ multiplex PCR, the repertoire was profiled, and TCRdb retains in-frame clones only, with some absent. The table lists 150,000 to 200,000 clones, about 84% of them singletons, with more than 4.5% in the top ten. The source material was peripheral blood. Receptors were obtained from a woman aged 25 to 45 with acute or convalescent COVID-19. Each CDR3 is given with its conserved first and last residue. The order of the fields is clone size, J gene, V gene, D gene, CDR3 protein, CDR3 DNA. A D gene is named only where the DNA matches it firmly. Part of the rows lack a size; the others show once, few, many or a class for expanded clones.

>few|TRBJ1-2|TRBV28|-
CASSFAQSSGYTF
TGTGCCAGCAGTTTCGCACAGTCCAGTGGCTACACCTTC
>-|TRBJ2-5|TRBV2|-
CASSYRKERVEETQYF
TGTGCCAGCAGTTACCGTAAGGAGCGGGTGGAGGAGACCCAGTACTTC
>once|TRBJ2-1|TRBV6-5|-
CASRRDSYNEQFF
TGTGCCAGCAGACGAGACTCGTACAATGAGCAGTTCTTC
>-|TRBJ1-2|TRBV5-6|-
CASKTDPKGYTF
TGTGCCAGCAAAACAGATCCTAAAGGCTACACCTTC
>-|TRBJ2-7|TRBV6-1|-
CASSEAAGFYEQYF
TGTGCCAGCAGTGAAGCGGCAGGATTTTACGAGCAGTACTTC
>few|TRBJ2-5|TRBV19|TRBD2
CASSTGRAPRETQYF
TGTGCCAGTAGTACGGGGAGGGCACCACGAGAGACCCAGTACTTC
>-|TRBJ2-7|TRBV27|TRBD2
CASSLTLAGRYEQYF
TGTGCCAGCAGTTTAACCCTAGCGGGCCGATACGAGCAGTACTTC
>-|TRBJ1-1|TRBV3-1/TRBV3-2|-
CASSHRSMNTEAFF
TGTGCCAGCAGCCACCGGTCCATGAACACTGAAGCTTTCTTT
>-|TRBJ2-3|TRBV7-9|TRBD2
CASVRPGGPDTQYF
TGTGCCAGCGTGCGTCCGGGGGGTCCGGATACGCAGTATTTT
>-|TRBJ1-1|TRBV28|TRBD1
CASRTGGNTEAFF
TGTGCCAGCAGGACAGGGGGCAACACTGAAGCTTTCTTT
>once|TRBJ2-2|TRBV3-1/TRBV3-2|TRBD2
CASSQDGTRSTGELFF
TGTGCCAGCAGCCAAGATGGGACTAGGTCGACCGGGGAGCTGTTTTTT
>-|TRBJ1-5|TRBV21-1|-
CASSNLPYGGRNQPQHF
TGTGCCAGCAGCAATTTGCCGTATGGGGGCCGCAATCAGCCCCAGCATTTT
>-|TRBJ1-3|TRBV4-1|TRBD1
CASSQDHPDRAGNTIYF
TGCGCCAGCAGCCAAGATCATCCCGACAGGGCTGGAAACACCATATATTTT
>-|TRBJ1-5|TRBV19|TRBD1
CATRTGLVNQPQHF
TGTGCCACCCGGACAGGCCTTGTAAATCAGCCCCAGCATTTT
>-|TRBJ2-7|TRBV7-2|TRBD2
CASSFPSGYEQYF
TGTGCCAGCAGCTTCCCTAGCGGGTACGAGCAGTACTTC
>-|TRBJ1-2|TRBV30|-
CAWSAGGAGYTF
TGTGCCTGGAGTGCGGGGGGGGCTGGCTACACCTTC
>once|TRBJ2-5|TRBV7-2|TRBD2
CASSPPRLADMRTQYF
TGTGCCAGCAGCCCCCCGAGACTAGCGGATATGAGGACCCAGTACTTC
>many|TRBJ1-4|TRBV12-3/TRBV12-4|-
CATTPPGGEKLFF
TGTGCCACCACACCTCCGGGGGGTGAAAAACTGTTTTTT
>-|TRBJ2-7|TRBV28|-
CASSFSPLYEQYF
TGTGCCAGCAGTTTCTCTCCTCTATACGAGCAGTACTTC
>-|TRBJ2-1|TRBV6-4|-
CASSDSAGSYNEQFF
TGTGCCAGCAGTGACTCGGCGGGGTCTTACAATGAGCAGTTCTTC
>-|TRBJ1-2|TRBV10-3|-
CAISDQGLRSGYTF
TGTGCCATCAGTGACCAGGGGTTACGCTCGGGCTACACCTTC
>-|TRBJ2-7|TRBV4-3|-
CASSQVRTTYEQYF
TGCGCCAGCAGCCAAGTTCGGACTACCTACGAGCAGTACTTC
>-|TRBJ2-2|TRBV7-3|TRBD1
CASSLGTGGNTGELFF
TGTGCCAGCAGCTTAGGGACAGGGGGGAACACCGGGGAGCTGTTTTTT
>few|TRBJ2-7|TRBV11-3|TRBD1
CASSPGTGGASYEQYF
TGTGCCAGCAGCCCCGGGACAGGGGGAGCCTCCTACGAGCAGTACTTC
>-|TRBJ1-2|TRBV25-1|-
CASSEQGIQGYTF
TGTGCCAGCAGTGAGCAGGGGATTCAGGGCTACACCTTC
>-|TRBJ1-4|TRBV7-2|-
CASSLDFNEKLFF
TGTGCCAGCAGTTTAGACTTTAATGAAAAACTGTTTTTT
>-|TRBJ2-2|TRBV5-5|TRBD1
CASSLDPRGRGGELFF
TGTGCCAGCAGCTTGGATCCCAGGGGGCGAGGCGGGGAGCTGTTTTTT
>-|TRBJ1-5|TRBV6-5|-
CAGDPGVGHQPQHF
TGTGCCGGGGACCCGGGAGTAGGGCATCAGCCCCAGCATTTT
>-|TRBJ2-1|TRBV19|TRBD1
CASVGDRVNNEQFF
TGTGCCAGTGTAGGGGACAGGGTCAACAATGAGCAGTTCTTC
>-|TRBJ1-3|TRBV15|-
CATTGDPWGNTIYF
TGTGCCACCACGGGAGACCCGTGGGGAAACACCATATATTTT
>-|TRBJ1-4|TRBV10-3|-
CAISESGLGNEKLFF
TGTGCCATCAGTGAGTCGGGGCTCGGTAATGAAAAACTGTTTTTT
>-|TRBJ2-3|TRBV12-3/TRBV12-4|-
CASSPRDPDTQYF
TGTGCCAGCAGCCCTAGAGACCCAGATACGCAGTATTTT
>-|TRBJ2-1|TRBV7-2|-
CASSRWVQGAPFF
TGTGCCAGCAGCCGGTGGGTGCAAGGGGCCCCGTTCTTC
>once|TRBJ1-2|TRBV4-2|-
CASSQEDSTNYGYTF
TGTGCCAGCAGCCAAGAAGACAGTACTAACTATGGCTACACCTTC
>-|TRBJ2-1|TRBV5-1|-
CASSLAFGVSNEQFF
TGCGCCAGCAGCTTGGCCTTCGGGGTTAGTAATGAGCAGTTCTTC
>few|TRBJ1-5|TRBV18|-
CASSPGTGNQPQHF
TGTGCCAGCTCACCCGGTACAGGGAATCAGCCCCAGCATTTT
>once|TRBJ2-3|TRBV5-1|-
CASSLWGGVADTQYF
TGCGCCAGCAGCTTGTGGGGGGGCGTAGCAGATACGCAGTATTTT